Listed here are 14 T cell receptor beta chains from one sample, sequenced in a study of T cell responses to AZD1222 COVID-19 vaccine. Profiled with immunoSEQ multiplex PCR; TCRdb holds only in-frame clones, not every one. Of some 80,000 clones in the sample, nearly 90% are singletons; the top ten hold approximately 5.4%. The input for sequencing was peripheral blood, taken on day 0 of MenACWY control vaccination. The receptors stem from an adult in good health.

The rearrangement links TRBV4-2 to TRBJ1-1; no clear D gene. Looked up from germline, CDR1 is LGHNA and CDR2 is YNFKEQ. CDR3 size: 16 residues. Trimming pared 0 bases from V and 0 bases from J, leaving 11 bases between. CDR3 sequence (DNA): TGTGCCAGCAGCCAAGATCTAGAGAGCATGAACACTGAAGCTTTCTTT. Protein sequence: CASSQDLESMNTEAFF.

This clone was found once. The chain carries TRBV3-1 (or the pseudogene TRBV3-2) and TRBJ1-1; TRBD1 matches 7 bases. The trim removed 2 bases at V and 10 bases at J, leaving 13 bases unmatched. Germline lookup yields CDR1 LGHDT and CDR2 YNNKEL (reference sequence). The CDR3 is made up of 15 amino acids. CDR3 in amino acids: CASSQQPTGRLAAFF. The CDR3 bases are TGTGCCAGCAGCCAACAACCGACAGGGCGGCTCGCAGCTTTCTTT.

This clone was seen once. V gene TRBV5-6 combines with J gene TRBJ1-6; D perhaps matches TRBD1 (6 bases). V was clipped by 2 bases and J by 7 bases, with 16 bases between them. Germline V gives CDR1 SGHDT, CDR2 YYEEEE. This CDR3 is 16 amino acids long. The CDR3 loop reads CASSFYTGFRNSPLHF. CDR3 in DNA: TGTGCCAGCAGCTTCTACACAGGGTTCCGGAATTCACCCCTCCACTTT.

This chain links TRBV4-1 with TRBJ2-2; possibly TRBD1 for D (7 bases). V was shortened by 4 bases and J by 5 bases, with 20 bases between the two germline ends. The CDR3 covers 17 residues. Germline V lookup: CDR1 MGHRA, CDR2 YSYEKL. CDR3 amino acids: CASSPLGGGGQTGELFF. CDR3 coding DNA: TGCGCCAGCAGCCCCTTAGGAGGGGGCGGTCAAACCGGGGAGCTGTTTTTT.

The chain couples TRBV28 to TRBJ2-1; TRBD2 matches 7 bases. The germline V gene encodes CDR1 MDHEN and CDR2 SYDVKM. After removal of 6 bases from V and 0 bases from J, the junction contained 8 bases not matched to a gene. This CDR3 region has 16 residues. The CDR3: CASRTPSGSSYNEQFF. As DNA, the CDR3 is TGTGCCAGCAGGACGCCTAGCGGAAGCTCCTACAATGAGCAGTTCTTC.

The V call is TRBV5-1, the J call TRBJ1-6; 8 nucleotides match TRBD1. Germline values: CDR1 SGHRS, CDR2 YFSETQ. The CDR3 totals 15 residues. V dropped 4 bases and J dropped 8; count of bases not matched to a gene: 8. This CDR3 reads CASSAMTGADSPLHF. For the CDR3, the DNA is TGCGCCAGCAGCGCGATGACAGGGGCGGATTCACCCCTCCACTTT.

In the case of this clone: The sample has other DNA sequences that encode this CDR3 too. The genes are TRBV18 and TRBJ1-6; no definite D call. V lost 3 bases to trimming and J lost 3 bases, with 6 bases between them. This CDR3 is 14 amino acids long. CDR1 is KGHSH and CDR2 is LQKENI in the germline V gene. CDR3 DNA: TGTGCCAGCTCACCGGAAGGCTATAATTCACCCCTCCACTTT. This encodes CASSPEGYNSPLHF.

The chain has TRBV6-5 and TRBJ2-7, with 11 nucleotides matching TRBD1. Germline CDR1 and CDR2: MNHEY and SVGAGI. The CDR3 runs to 14 residues. Unmatched junction bases numbered 4, after V lost 4 bases and J lost 5 bases. The CDR3 DNA reads TGTGCCAGCAGTTCACGGACAGGGGGCAACGAGCAGTACTTC. This gives the protein CASSSRTGGNEQYF.

V gene TRBV18 combines with J gene TRBJ1-1, with 8 bases that match TRBD1. Germline loops: CDR1 KGHSH, CDR2 LQKENI. The J segment lost 1 base and the V segment lost 6 bases, leaving 4 bases of the junction unmatched. The CDR3 has 14 amino acids. This CDR3 reads CASSTGQGNTEAFF. The CDR3 DNA reads TGTGCCAGCTCTACCGGACAGGGGAACACTGAAGCTTTCTTT.

This sequence joins TRBV5-1 and TRBJ2-7, with unresolved D. Germline assignment: CDR1 SGHRS and CDR2 YFSETQ. V shed 7 bases and J shed 1 base, with 12 bases lying between them. CDR3 length: 13 residues. The CDR3 sequence is CASSESSSYEQYF. The CDR3 coding sequence is TGCGCCAGCTCGGAGTCCAGTTCCTACGAGCAGTACTTC.

In its sample, this clone was seen a few times. The chain links TRBV7-6 to TRBJ1-6; D gene ambiguous. The CDR3 spans 17 residues. The germline CDR1 and CDR2 sequences are SGHVS and FNYEAQ. Trimming shortened V by 2 bases and J by 7 bases, and 18 bases separated the two germline ends. CDR3 coding DNA: TGTGCCAGCAGCTTAAGTAGGGCAGGTCGGACCAATTCACCCCTCCACTTT. Protein: CASSLSRAGRTNSPLHF.

The genes are TRBV9 and TRBJ2-7; D possibly corresponds to TRBD2 (5 bases). Germline values: CDR1 SGDLS, CDR2 YYNGEE. The CDR3 loop spans 14 amino acids. Trimming stripped 4 bases from V and 2 bases from J, with 13 bases between. The CDR3 sequence: CASSPQTGTYEQYF. The CDR3 nucleotides are TGTGCCAGCAGCCCTCAGACGGGGACCTACGAGCAGTACTTC.

The chain uses TRBV6-5 and TRBJ1-4; D is perhaps TRBD1 (5 bases). The CDR3 is 12 amino acids. Germline CDR1 MNHEY, CDR2 SVGAGI. V dropped 6 bases and J dropped 6 bases, with 8 bases sitting between them. The CDR3, as DNA: TGTGCCAGCAGGGGGGAAGATGAAAAACTGTTTTTT. It codes for CASRGEDEKLFF.

CDR3 residues: CATSRVWDTGSNYGYTF. CDR3 coding DNA: TGTGCCACCAGCAGAGTATGGGACACAGGGTCTAACTATGGCTACACCTTC. The chain has TRBV15 and TRBJ1-2; D may be TRBD1 (6 bases). Germline CDR1 is LNHNV and CDR2 is YYDKDF (reference sequence). The CDR3 totals 17 residues. V gave up 1 base and J gave up 0 bases, with 15 bases separating them.